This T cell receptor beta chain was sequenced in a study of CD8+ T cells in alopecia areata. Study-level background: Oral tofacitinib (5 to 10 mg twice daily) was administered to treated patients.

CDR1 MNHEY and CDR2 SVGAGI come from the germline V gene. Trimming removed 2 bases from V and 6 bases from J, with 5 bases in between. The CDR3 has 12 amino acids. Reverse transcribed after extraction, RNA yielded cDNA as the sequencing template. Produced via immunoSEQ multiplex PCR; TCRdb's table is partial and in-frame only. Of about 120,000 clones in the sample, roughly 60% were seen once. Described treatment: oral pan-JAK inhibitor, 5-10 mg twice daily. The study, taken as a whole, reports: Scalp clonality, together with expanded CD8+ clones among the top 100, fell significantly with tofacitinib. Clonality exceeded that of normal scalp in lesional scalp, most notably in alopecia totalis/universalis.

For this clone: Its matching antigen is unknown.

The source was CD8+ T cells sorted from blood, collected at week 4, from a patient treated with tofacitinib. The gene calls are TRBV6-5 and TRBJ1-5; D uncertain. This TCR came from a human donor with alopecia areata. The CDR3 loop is CASSYPGQPQHF. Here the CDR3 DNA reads TGTGCCAGCAGTTACCCGGGTCAGCCCCAGCATTTT.